This T cell receptor (beta chain) emerged from a study of blood T cell repertoires in COVID-19. The germline V gene has CDR1 SGHRS and CDR2 YFSETQ. The V end lost 3 bases, the J end lost 8 bases, and 16 bases lay between the germline ends. The CDR3 has 14 amino acids. This clone appeared once. Authors' data handling: Estimates of nucleated cell counts were drawn from the amplification of reference gene primers. Generated by immunoSEQ multiplex PCR, the TCRdb table keeps only in-frame clones and is missing some. The V and J calls and clone size are taken from that table; D and trimming were inferred from the DNA. The table records around 300,000 clones, about 88% of them present only once.

V is TRBV5-1 and J is TRBJ2-3; tentative D call: TRBD2 (6 bases). The sample taken for sequencing was PBMCs or T cells enriched from blood (not recorded which). The clonotype comes from a woman aged 50 to 60 who had recovered from COVID-19. CDR3 loop: CASSSGTGGGTQYF. Here the CDR3 DNA reads TGCGCCAGCAGCTCCGGGACTGGAGGTGGTACGCAGTATTTT.